These 21 T cell receptor beta chains came from one sample sequenced in a study of response to subunit inactivated influenza vaccine. One entry per CDR3 protein, called by TCRdb with MiXCR from the RT-PCR reads. The profile shows 650,000 or so distinct CDR3 sequences, around 13% of them singletons. The source material was PBMCs from blood, sampled approximately 15 days before vaccination. Source of these receptors: a man aged 45-65 years who received an inactivated influenza vaccine.

This chain connects TRBV24-1 to TRBJ2-2; D ambiguous. CDR3 length: 15 amino acids. Germline V lookup: CDR1 KGHDR, CDR2 SFDVKD. Trimming cost V 6 bases and J 0 bases, with 10 bases left between them. Written as DNA, the CDR3 is TGTGCCACCAGTTTGAGAGCGTCGAACACCGGGGAGCTGTTTTTT. Its translation is CATSLRASNTGELFF.

The chain combines TRBV5-5 with TRBJ2-1, with 8 bases identical to TRBD2. The CDR3 covers 18 residues. Germline assignment: CDR1 SGHKS and CDR2 YYEKEE (reference sequence). V trimming: 0 bases; J trimming: 7 bases; junction bases outside the gene matches: 15. CDR3 loop: CASSLAPGGPGYRNEQFF. CDR3 sequence (DNA): TGTGCCAGCAGCTTGGCCCCGGGAGGGCCAGGATATAGGAATGAGCAGTTCTTC.

This clonotype was recorded at least ten times. The chain is built from TRBV10-3 and TRBJ2-2; D unclear. The germline V gene has CDR1 ENHRY and CDR2 SYGVKD. This CDR3 has 13 residues. The V end lost 6 bases, the J end lost 0 bases, and 5 bases lay between the germline ends. CDR3 in DNA: TGTGCCATCAGGGCTACGAACACCGGGGAGCTGTTTTTT. Encoded protein: CAIRATNTGELFF.

This clonotype was counted a few times. The V gene is TRBV7-9, the J gene TRBJ2-1; 9 bases line up with TRBD2. The CDR3 consists of 15 residues. Germline V gives CDR1 SEHNR, CDR2 FQNEAQ (reference sequence). J lost 5 bases, V lost 5 bases, and 7 bases had no gene match. Here the CDR3 DNA reads TGTGCCAGCAGCAAAGCGGGGGGACGCCACAATGAGCAGTTCTTC. It yields the protein CASSKAGGRHNEQFF.

This clonotype has just a few counts. The V call is TRBV5-1, the J call TRBJ1-1; the D gene is possibly TRBD1 (5 bases). Germline CDR1 and CDR2: SGHRS and YFSETQ. V was clipped by 4 bases and J by 1 base, with 14 bases between them. The CDR3 runs to 15 residues. In nucleotides, the CDR3 is TGCGCCAGCAGCATTGATGGGCAGGGGAACACTGAAGCTTTCTTT. Residues: CASSIDGQGNTEAFF.

This clonotype was recorded many times. The J gene is TRBJ2-1, the V gene TRBV11-2; no clear D gene. Trimming shortened V by 0 bases and J by 13 bases, and 10 bases separated the two germline ends. The CDR3 is made up of 12 amino acids. Germline V gene lookup returns CDR1 SGHAT and CDR2 FQNNGV. The CDR3 protein is CASSLDRAHQFF. CDR3 coding DNA: TGTGCCAGCAGCTTAGATCGGGCCCACCAGTTCTTC.

The chain joins TRBV20-1 to TRBJ2-2; no definite D call. This CDR3 contains 11 residues. Germline CDR1 reads DFQATT; CDR2 reads SNEGSKA (reference sequence). Trimming took off 3 bases at V and 7 bases at J, with 6 bases between the two ends. CDR3 sequence reads: CSARVRGELFF. As DNA, the CDR3 is TGCAGTGCTAGGGTGCGCGGGGAGCTGTTTTTT.

This sequence joins TRBV7-2 and TRBJ2-3; TRBD2 agrees at 8 bases. CDR1 SGHTA and CDR2 FQGNSA come from the germline V gene. Trimming cost V 5 bases and J 10 bases; bases outside gene matches: 17. The CDR3 contains 16 residues. The DNA for the CDR3 is TGTGCCAGCAGCCCCCGGGAGGCGGGGGGTCTCTCCGCGCAGTATTTT. Translating it yields CASSPREAGGLSAQYF.

This clonotype was detected a few times. The V call is TRBV5-1, the J call TRBJ1-1; 8 positions agree with TRBD1. After removal of 4 bases from V and 7 bases from J, the junction contained 9 bases not matched to a gene. This CDR3 has 14 residues. Germline assignment: CDR1 SGHRS and CDR2 YFSETQ. The CDR3 region is CASSKETGVGEAFF. CDR3 DNA sequence: TGCGCCAGCAGCAAAGAGACAGGGGTCGGTGAAGCTTTCTTT.

This clonotype was detected only a few times. In nucleotides, the CDR3 is TGTGCCAGCAGCTTAATCGATGGCCCCAAGGGGTCCTACGAGCAGTACTTC. Translating gives CASSLIDGPKGSYEQYF. The rearrangement joins TRBV11-2 to TRBJ2-7; TRBD1 is a possible D gene (5 bases). The CDR3 has 17 residues. Germline lookup yields CDR1 SGHAT and CDR2 FQNNGV. V shed 2 bases and J shed 1 base, with 18 bases lying between them.

The V gene is TRBV7-8, the J gene TRBJ2-3; D perhaps matches TRBD2 (6 bases). This CDR3 has 17 amino acids. V was cut by 4 bases and J by 0 bases, with 17 bases left in between. The germline V gene encodes CDR1 SGHVS and CDR2 FQNEAQ. The CDR3 coding sequence is TGTGCCAGCAGCTCTACCGGGAGACTACTCAGCACAGATACGCAGTATTTT. Its protein is CASSSTGRLLSTDTQYF.

This clonotype was observed a handful of times. This sequence joins TRBV7-8 and TRBJ1-2; unclear D gene. CDR1 SGHVS and CDR2 FQNEAQ come from the germline V gene. The length of the CDR3 is 14 residues. V was cut by 3 bases and J by 4 bases, with 12 bases left in between. The CDR3 coding sequence is TGTGCCAGCAGCTTGGCGCCGGAGGGCTATGGCTACACCTTC. Its protein product is CASSLAPEGYGYTF.

This clonotype was observed a handful of times. In nucleotides, the CDR3 is TGTGCCAGCGGGGGAGCGGGAGCTAGTACCGGGGAGCTGTTTTTT. This gives the protein CASGGAGASTGELFF. This chain uses TRBV12-3 or TRBV12-4 with TRBJ2-2; 8 positions match TRBD2. V was clipped by 8 bases and J by 5 bases; unmatched bases: 10. This CDR3 spans 15 amino acids.

CDR3 in DNA: TGTGCCAGCTCAGAGGAAGGGCCCTACAATGAGCAGTTCTTC. It codes for CASSEEGPYNEQFF. This chain links TRBV25-1 with TRBJ2-1, with D unclear. Trimming pared 8 bases from V and 2 bases from J, leaving 13 bases between. From germline, CDR1 is MGHDK and CDR2 SYGVNS. The CDR3 contains 14 residues.

The V call is TRBV5-1, the J call TRBJ1-4, with a tentative D call TRBD1 (6 bases). CDR1 is SGHRS, CDR2 YFSETQ, per germline. The length of the CDR3 is 15 residues. V shed 3 bases and J shed 5 bases, with 14 bases lying between them. The DNA for the CDR3 is TGCGCCAGCAGCTCGCAGGGGTATCAGAATGAAAAACTGTTTTTT. This translates into CASSSQGYQNEKLFF.

This clonotype was detected a few times. The chain joins TRBV9 to TRBJ2-3; perhaps TRBD2 as D (5 bases). The CDR3 has 15 residues. Trimming took 1 base from V and 5 from J, leaving 14 bases between them. In germline, CDR1 is SGDLS, CDR2 YYNGEE. In DNA, the CDR3 is TGTGCCAGCAGCGTAAACGCGGGTCTTGGAGATACGCAGTATTTT. Encoded protein: CASSVNAGLGDTQYF.

In its sample, this clonotype was seen many times. The chain links TRBV12-3 or TRBV12-4 to TRBJ1-2; D perhaps matches TRBD1 (5 bases). Trimming stripped 7 bases from V and 2 bases from J, with 14 bases between. The CDR3 is made up of 14 amino acids. Here the CDR3 reads CASTSDRVNYGYTF. The CDR3 DNA reads TGTGCCAGCACCTCAGACAGAGTCAACTATGGCTACACCTTC.

The rearrangement links TRBV27 to TRBJ2-5; TRBD2 matches 16 bases. J lost 5 bases, V lost 5 bases, and 8 bases had no gene match. The CDR3 is 17 amino acids. The germline gives CDR1 MNHEY, CDR2 SMNVEV (reference sequence). CDR3: CASSRGLAGGPRETQYF. The CDR3 DNA reads TGTGCCAGCAGTAGGGGACTAGCGGGAGGGCCTAGGGAGACCCAGTACTTC.

The chain combines TRBV12-3 or TRBV12-4 with TRBJ1-2; D gene unclear. V lost 9 bases to trimming and J lost 3 bases, with 20 bases between them. CDR3 length: 15 residues. CDR3 nucleotides: TGTGCCAGTAGTCTTACATTGGGCTATTACTATGGCTACACCTTC. This gives the protein CASSLTLGYYYGYTF.

In its sample, this clonotype was seen a few times. The chain is built from TRBV4-2 and TRBJ1-5, with D maybe TRBD1 (6 bases). Trimming removed 0 bases from V and 5 bases from J, with 8 bases in between. CDR1 is LGHNA, CDR2 YNFKEQ, per germline. This CDR3 is 14 amino acids long. CDR3 sequence (DNA): TGTGCCAGCAGCCAAGATTGGACAGATCAGCCCCAGCATTTT. This encodes CASSQDWTDQPQHF.

Only a few counts were recorded for this clonotype. A junction boundary mismatches the germline segment, possibly from a read error. The rearrangement uses TRBV2 and TRBJ2-7; no definite D call. Germline lookup yields CDR1 SNHLY and CDR2 FYNNEI. The CDR3 is 12 amino acids. The CDR3 DNA reads as TGTGCCAGCAGTGAATCGTCTTTCCTTTCCCTTTTC. It yields the protein CASSESSFLSLF.